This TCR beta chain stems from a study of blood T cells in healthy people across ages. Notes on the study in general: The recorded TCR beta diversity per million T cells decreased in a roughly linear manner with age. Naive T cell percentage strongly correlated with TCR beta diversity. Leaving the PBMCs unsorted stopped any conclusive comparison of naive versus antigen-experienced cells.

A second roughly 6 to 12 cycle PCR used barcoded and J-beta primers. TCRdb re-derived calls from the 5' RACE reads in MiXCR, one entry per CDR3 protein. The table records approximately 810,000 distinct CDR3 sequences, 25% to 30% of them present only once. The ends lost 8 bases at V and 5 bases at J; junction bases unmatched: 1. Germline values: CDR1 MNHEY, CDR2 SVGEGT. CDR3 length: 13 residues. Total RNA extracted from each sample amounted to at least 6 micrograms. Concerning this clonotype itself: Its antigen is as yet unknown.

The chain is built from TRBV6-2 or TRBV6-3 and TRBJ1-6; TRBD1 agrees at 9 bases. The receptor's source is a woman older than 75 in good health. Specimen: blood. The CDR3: CASWTGDNSPLHF. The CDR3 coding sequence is TGTGCCAGCTGGACAGGGGATAATTCACCCCTCCACTTT.